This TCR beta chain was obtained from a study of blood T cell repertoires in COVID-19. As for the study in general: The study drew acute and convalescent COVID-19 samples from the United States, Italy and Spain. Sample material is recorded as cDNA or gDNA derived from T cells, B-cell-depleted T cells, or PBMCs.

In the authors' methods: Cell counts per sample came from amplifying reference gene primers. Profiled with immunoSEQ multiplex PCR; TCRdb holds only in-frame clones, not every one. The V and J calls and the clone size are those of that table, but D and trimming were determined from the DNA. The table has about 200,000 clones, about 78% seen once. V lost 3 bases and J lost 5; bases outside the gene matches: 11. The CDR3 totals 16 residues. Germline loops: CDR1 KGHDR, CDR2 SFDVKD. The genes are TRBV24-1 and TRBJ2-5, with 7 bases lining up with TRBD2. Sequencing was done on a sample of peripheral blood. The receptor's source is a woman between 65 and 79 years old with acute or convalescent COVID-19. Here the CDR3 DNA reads TGTGCCACCAGTGATCCCCGGGACCCCGGGAGGGAGACCCAGTACTTC. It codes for CATSDPRDPGRETQYF.